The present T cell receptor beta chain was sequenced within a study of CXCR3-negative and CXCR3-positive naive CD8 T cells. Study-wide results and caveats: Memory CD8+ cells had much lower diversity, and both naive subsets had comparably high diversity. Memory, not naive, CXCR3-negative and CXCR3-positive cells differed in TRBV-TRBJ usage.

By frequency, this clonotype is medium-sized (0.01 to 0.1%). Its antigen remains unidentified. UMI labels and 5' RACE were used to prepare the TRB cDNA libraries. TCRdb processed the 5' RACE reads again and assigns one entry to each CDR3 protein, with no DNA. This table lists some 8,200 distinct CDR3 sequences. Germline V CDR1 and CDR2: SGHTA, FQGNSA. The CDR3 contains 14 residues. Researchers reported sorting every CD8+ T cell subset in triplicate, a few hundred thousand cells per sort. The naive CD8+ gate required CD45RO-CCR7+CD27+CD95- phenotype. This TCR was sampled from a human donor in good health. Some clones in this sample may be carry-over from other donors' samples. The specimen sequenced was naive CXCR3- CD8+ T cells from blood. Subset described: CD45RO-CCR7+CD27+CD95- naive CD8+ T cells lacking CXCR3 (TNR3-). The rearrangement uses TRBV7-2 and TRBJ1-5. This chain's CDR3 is CASSFGRRNQPQHF.